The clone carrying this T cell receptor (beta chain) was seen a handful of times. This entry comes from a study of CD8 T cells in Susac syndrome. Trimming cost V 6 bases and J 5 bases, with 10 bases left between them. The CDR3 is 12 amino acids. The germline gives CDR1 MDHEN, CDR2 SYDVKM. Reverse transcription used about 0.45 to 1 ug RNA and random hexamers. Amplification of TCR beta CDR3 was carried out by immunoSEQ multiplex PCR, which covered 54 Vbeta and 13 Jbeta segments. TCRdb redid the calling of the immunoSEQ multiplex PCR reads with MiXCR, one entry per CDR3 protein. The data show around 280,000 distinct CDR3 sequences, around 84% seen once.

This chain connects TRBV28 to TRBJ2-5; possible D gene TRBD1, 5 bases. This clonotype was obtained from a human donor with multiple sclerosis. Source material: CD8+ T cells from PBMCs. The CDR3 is CASSSYRETQYF. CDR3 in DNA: TGTGCCAGCAGCTCCTACAGGGAGACCCAGTACTTC.